This is a list of T cell receptor beta chains from one sample in a study of immune evolution from preneoplasia to lung adenocarcinoma. Method: immunoSEQ multiplex PCR; TCRdb's copy keeps in-frame clones and lacks some. The table lists fewer than 50,000 clones, around 80% of them singletons. Sequenced input: FFPE invasive lung adenocarcinoma tissue. These receptors were collected from a person in their 60s with lung adenocarcinoma. Each CDR3 is given without its conserved first and last residue.

v_call	j_call	cdr3_aa
TRBV19	TRBJ1-1	ASSRTANTEAF
TRBV5-8	TRBJ2-7	ASSSGTGYEQY
TRBV11-2	TRBJ2-1	ASSTNRGLNEQF
TRBV6-1	TRBJ2-1	ASRTYNEQF
TRBV27	TRBJ2-2	ASRMGGTDTGELF
TRBV28	TRBJ1-1	ASSLMGTEAF
TRBV13	TRBJ1-1	ASSLKEGTEAF
TRBV27	TRBJ1-2	ASSSTQASPYGYT
TRBV5-6	TRBJ2-4	ASSLATGAKNIQY
TRBV10-3	TRBJ2-7	AIRPGQGNGEQY
TRBV28	TRBJ2-3	ASSFTGDYTDTQY
TRBV30	TRBJ1-1	AWRGYAEAF
TRBV5-1	TRBJ2-1	ASSPRTSHYNEQF
TRBV4-1	TRBJ2-5	ASSQELSGSRETQY
TRBV9	TRBJ1-2	ASSVDRRGGQGLNYGYT
TRBV28	TRBJ2-7	ASPSGPAGEQY
TRBV7-8	TRBJ2-5	ASSLGLAGETQY
TRBV15	TRBJ2-6	ATSRQGSGANVLT
TRBV19	TRBJ1-5	ASSRLVGFSNQPQH
TRBV5-1	TRBJ1-2	ASSYQGSYT
TRBV28	TRBJ1-1	ASSPPSVGGDTEAF
TRBV4-1	TRBJ2-1	ASSQDFNNEQF